These T cell receptor beta chains were read from a single sample in a study of CXCR3-negative and CXCR3-positive naive CD8 T cells. TCRdb reprocessed the 5' RACE reads, with one entry per CDR3 protein and no DNA. The sample table includes approximately 56,000 distinct CDR3 sequences. Sequencing was performed on memory CD8+ T cells from blood. Receptor source: a human donor in good health. Some clones in this sample may be carry-over from other donors' samples. The CDR3 runs from the conserved cysteine through the conserved F or W. Each record gives: clone size, J gene, V gene, CDR3 protein. Clone size is stated in some rows and not others, as once, few, many or a class when expanded.

>-|TRBJ1-4|TRBV7-9
CASSKSQGHEKLFF
>-|TRBJ2-7|TRBV30
CAWSPGTGLSYEQYF
>-|TRBJ2-1|TRBV7-9
CASSPRDFSYNEQFF
>-|TRBJ1-6|TRBV5-8
CASSLVRGSPLHF
>-|TRBJ1-4|TRBV15
CATSRVIEDRGGEEKLFF
>-|TRBJ2-5|TRBV2
CASWGPAETQYF
>-|TRBJ1-2|TRBV4-3
CASSPGTVSYGYTF
>-|TRBJ1-2|TRBV7-9
CASSLAPDSAIGYTF
>-|TRBJ2-1|TRBV7-2
CASSSPFVGATYYNEQFF
>-|TRBJ1-1|TRBV3-1
CASSQRTQDPNTEDFF
>-|TRBJ2-7|TRBV7-9
CASSWSYEQYF
>-|TRBJ2-7|TRBV5-1
CASSYRAFDEQYF
>-|TRBJ2-5|TRBV28
CASSPYPGETQYF
>-|TRBJ2-1|TRBV6-2/TRBV6-3
CASIKGPSYNEQFF
>-|TRBJ1-6|TRBV6-5
CASSYQGDYNSPLHF
>-|TRBJ1-6|TRBV7-9
CASSGGQGLSTLHF
>-|TRBJ2-1|TRBV29-1
CSGDRYNEQFF
>-|TRBJ1-5|TRBV20-1
CSVSEGGSAQPQHF
>-|TRBJ2-5|TRBV29-1
CSVEFRGYQRDF
>-|TRBJ2-2|TRBV14
CASSQGWRRELFF
>-|TRBJ2-4|TRBV30
CAWSEGEYIQYF
>-|TRBJ2-7|TRBV13
CASSLSGNHEQYF
>-|TRBJ2-1|TRBV4-2
CASSRGRVEPPYNEQFF
>-|TRBJ2-5|TRBV24-1
CATSAGLAGAVGRGETQYF
>-|TRBJ1-1|TRBV7-6
CASSPTGPFGKAFF
>-|TRBJ2-7|TRBV27
CASSLYASGNEQYF
>-|TRBJ2-2|TRBV5-1
CASSLIRGHSDGELFF
>-|TRBJ2-1|TRBV20-1
CSARDPTDYNEQFF
>-|TRBJ2-1|TRBV29-1
CSVPGGSQGGPEQFF
>-|TRBJ1-1|TRBV11-1
CAGSERQGGTEAFF
>medium-sized|TRBJ2-7|TRBV20-1
CSASPGTGDSYEQYF
>-|TRBJ2-5|TRBV12-3/TRBV12-4
CASSLRLAGARGQETQYF
>-|TRBJ2-3|TRBV6-5
CASSPLPGTDTQYF
>-|TRBJ1-2|TRBV5-1
CASSVGKGDGYTF
>-|TRBJ1-4|TRBV4-1
CASSQVVEKLFF
>-|TRBJ2-5|TRBV5-4
CASSLGGGPESGELF
>-|TRBJ2-7|TRBV29-1
CSVLGIAGAYEQYF
>-|TRBJ2-5|TRBV2
CASEGWSEQETQYF
>-|TRBJ2-7|TRBV7-9
CASSLARDYHYEQYF
>-|TRBJ2-1|TRBV7-2
CASSLAGGLAGVDEQFF
>-|TRBJ1-2|TRBV7-8
CASSVQLGTVYGGYTF
>-|TRBJ2-7|TRBV7-9
CASSLSGIPYEQYF
>-|TRBJ2-1|TRBV7-6
CASSHISDEQFF
>-|TRBJ2-7|TRBV20-1
CSALDRGNSYEQYF
>-|TRBJ1-2|TRBV29-1
CSVGRVSGQGGDFYGYTF
>-|TRBJ2-5|TRBV5-4
CASSPTPNFQYF
>-|TRBJ2-1|TRBV28
CASSLVREMGNEQFF
>-|TRBJ2-1|TRBV6-5
CASSYSKVGPLFF
>-|TRBJ2-1|TRBV28
CASRGLVPGRDNEQFF
>-|TRBJ2-5|TRBV21-1
CASSDTFPGRETQYF
>-|TRBJ2-1|TRBV3-1
CASSQDRTGDSYNEQFF
>-|TRBJ2-7|TRBV20-1
CSARGGSPYEQYF
>-|TRBJ2-1|TRBV29-1
CSVEGQQGVDEQFF
>medium-sized|TRBJ1-5|TRBV4-1
CASSQEVGGQPQHF
>-|TRBJ1-5|TRBV19
CASKTGNQPQHF
>-|TRBJ2-5|TRBV4-1
CASSHGGRSRGGSEGLGETQYF
>-|TRBJ2-7|TRBV4-2
CASSQEGQGAYEQYF